This TCR beta chain was found in a study of blood T cells in healthy people across ages. Across the study: Template switching captured about one barcoded beta molecule per two T cells. Study-level results: Higher diversity and more naive CD4+ cells were features of long-lived donors, compared to aged donors.

Regarding this clonotype: The target antigen is unknown. This may arise from a read error, as a much more abundant clone is one base away.

For the second PCR, which ran for about 7 to 11 cycles, a sample-barcoded 5' primer and a J-beta primer mix were used. TCRdb recomputed calls from the 5' RACE reads with MiXCR, one row per CDR3 protein. The sample has 600,000 or so distinct CDR3 sequences; about 30% are singletons. Each sample yielded at least 5.5 micrograms of PBMC total RNA. The germline gives CDR1 SGHTA, CDR2 FQGNSA. CDR3 size: 17 residues. Specimen: blood. The V and J genes are TRBV7-2 and TRBJ2-3; 9 nucleotides align to TRBD2. This clonotype originated in a woman of 80 years or more in good health. Here the CDR3 reads CASSERRGGASTGTQYF. The CDR3 DNA follows: TGTGCCAGCAGCGAAAGGCGGGGGGGGGCTAGCACAGGTACGCAGTATTTT.